Listed here are 28 T cell receptor beta chains from one sample, sequenced in a study of blood T cells in healthy people across ages. It was with a sample-barcoded 5' primer and a J-beta primer mix that a second PCR of about 7 to 12 cycles was run. TCRdb processed the 5' RACE reads anew with MiXCR; each CDR3 protein has one entry. The data hold 800,000 or so distinct CDR3 sequences, with about 59% observed a single time. The sequencing input was blood. The receptor source for this set is a man younger than 45 in good health.

J is TRBJ1-2 and V is TRBV7-2, with D possibly being TRBD1 (6 bases). There are 14 residues in the CDR3. CDR1 and CDR2 from the germline V gene are SGHTA and FQGNSA. V was pared by 5 bases and J by 5 bases, with 15 bases between. The DNA of the CDR3 is TGTGCCAGCAGCCCGGGGACAACCTATTATGGCTACACCTTC. Translation: CASSPGTTYYGYTF.

The rearrangement uses TRBV12-3 or TRBV12-4 and TRBJ2-3; 12 bases are shared with TRBD2. Trimming cost V 6 bases and J 7 bases; bases outside gene matches: 8. The CDR3 has 15 amino acids. The CDR3 loop reads CASSLLAGGLNTQYF. DNA for the CDR3: TGTGCCAGCAGCCTCCTAGCGGGGGGGCTAAATACGCAGTATTTT.

The chain couples TRBV6-2 or TRBV6-3 to TRBJ1-5; D call uncertain. Germline V gives CDR1 MNHEY, CDR2 SVGEGT. Trimming shortened V by 8 bases and J by 5 bases, and 13 bases separated the two germline ends. CDR3 length equals 13 residues. The CDR3 spells CASARIGDQPQHF. CDR3 nucleotide sequence: TGTGCCAGCGCACGGATTGGGGATCAGCCCCAGCATTTT.

V gene TRBV30 combines with J gene TRBJ1-2; the D gene is possibly TRBD1 (6 bases). Germline V gene sequence: CDR1 GTSNPN, CDR2 SVGIG (reference sequence). V lost 1 base and J lost 6, with 9 bases in between. This CDR3 contains 12 residues. The CDR3 DNA reads as TGTGCCTGGAGTGACAGGGTTGATGGCTACACCTTC. Protein sequence: CAWSDRVDGYTF. Looking up the rest from reference TRBV30 and TRBJ1-2 gives the full variable domain: SQTIHQWPATLVQPVGSPLSLECTVEGTSNPNLYWYRQAAGRGLQLLFYSVGIGQISSEVPQNLSASRPQDRQFILSSKKLLLSDSGFYLCAWSDRVDGYTFGSGTRLTVV.

J is TRBJ2-7 and V is TRBV29-1; tentatively, D is TRBD1 (6 bases). Trimming removed 6 bases from V and 2 bases from J, with 17 bases in between. The germline V gene encodes CDR1 SQVTM and CDR2 ANQGSEA. CDR3 length: 14 residues. The CDR3 sequence: CSVSIGTPAYEQYF. CDR3 nucleotide sequence: TGCAGCGTCTCAATCGGGACACCTGCCTACGAGCAGTACTTC.

DNA of the CDR3: TGTGCCAGCAGCTGGCTACAGGGGGCCGCTTACTACGAGCAGTACTTC. The encoded protein is CASSWLQGAAYYEQYF. The chain combines TRBV5-6 with TRBJ2-7; 9 bases fit TRBD1. This CDR3 is 16 amino acids long. The V and J ends lost 3 bases and 3 bases, in that order; junction bases with no gene match: 10. Germline V gene sequence: CDR1 SGHDT, CDR2 YYEEEE. The full variable domain, rest sourced from reference TRBV5-6 and TRBJ2-7, is DAGVTQSPTHLIKTRGQQVTLRCSPKSGHDTVSWYQQALGQGPQFIFQYYEEEERQRGNFPDRFSGHQFPNYSSELNVNALLLGDSALYLCASSWLQGAAYYEQYFGPGTRLTVT.

This clonotype occurred a few times. The gene calls are TRBV9 and TRBJ1-2, with 7 bases aligning to TRBD1. The ends lost 2 bases at V and 5 bases at J; junction bases unmatched: 6. Germline V gene sequence: CDR1 SGDLS, CDR2 YYNGEE. The CDR3 is 14 residues long. CDR3 DNA sequence: TGTGCCAGCAGCGTCGCCGGGACAGCTTATGGCTACACCTTC. Amino acids: CASSVAGTAYGYTF.

The V call is TRBV6-5, the J call TRBJ2-7, with 9 bases identical to TRBD2. The J call may be faulty, since TRBJ2-5 better matches the DNA end. Germline V gene data show CDR1 as MNHEY and CDR2 as SVGAGI. The CDR3 spans 16 residues. CDR3 DNA sequence: TGTGCCAGCAGTTCCGGGGTAGCGGGGGAGCGGGAGACCCAGTACTTC. Translating gives CASSSGVAGERETQYF.

V is TRBV6-2 or TRBV6-3 and J is TRBJ2-1; the D gene could be TRBD1 or TRBD2 (6 bases each). CDR1 MNHEY and CDR2 SVGEGT come from the germline V gene. The CDR3 has 17 amino acids. Between the trimmed V and J ends, which lost 5 bases and 0 bases, there was a span of 17 bases. The CDR3 reads CASSLPWGAGSYNEQFF. CDR3 DNA sequence: TGTGCCAGCAGTCTTCCCTGGGGGGCCGGCTCCTACAATGAGCAGTTCTTC.

This clonotype has ten or more counts. This chain joins TRBV9 and TRBJ2-3; unclear D gene. The V end lost 5 bases, the J end lost 6 bases, and 7 bases lay between the germline ends. Per germline, CDR1 SGDLS and CDR2 YYNGEE. CDR3 length: 11 amino acids. CDR3 in amino acids: CASSVGDTQYF. The CDR3 DNA reads TGTGCCAGCAGTGTGGGGGATACGCAGTATTTT.

The gene calls are TRBV20-1 and TRBJ2-7; a possible D gene is TRBD1 (5 bases). The germline gives CDR1 DFQATT, CDR2 SNEGSKA (reference sequence). This CDR3 is built from 15 residues. The V and J ends lost 0 bases and 2 bases respectively, with 14 bases between them. CDR3 bases: TGCAGTGCTAGAGATTTGGCAGGGAAACCCTACGAGCAGTACTTC. It encodes CSARDLAGKPYEQYF.

The chain couples TRBV20-1 to TRBJ1-2; no clear D. The CDR3 sequence is 12 residues long. Germline V gene sequence: CDR1 DFQATT, CDR2 SNEGSKA (reference sequence). Between the trimmed V and J ends, which lost 0 bases and 7 bases, there was a span of 9 bases. DNA for the CDR3: TGCAGTGCTAGAGAAGACCCCACTGGCTACACCTTC. Protein product: CSAREDPTGYTF.

V gene TRBV6-5 combines with J gene TRBJ2-4; no reliable D call. The CDR3 extends over 15 amino acids. Trimming removed 6 bases from V and 3 bases from J, with 15 bases in between. Germline V gene sequence: CDR1 MNHEY, CDR2 SVGAGI. The CDR3 loop reads CASSSWAHNKNIQYF. The CDR3 DNA reads TGTGCCAGCAGCTCTTGGGCTCATAACAAAAACATTCAGTACTTC.

V gene TRBV20-1 combines with J gene TRBJ2-1; D remains unclear. V was pared by 1 base and J by 6 bases, with 10 bases between. Germline lookup yields CDR1 DFQATT and CDR2 SNEGSKA (reference sequence). The CDR3 runs 13 residues. Written as DNA, the CDR3 is TGCAGTGCTAGAGGCCAGATCGGCAATGAGCAGTTCTTC. The encoded protein is CSARGQIGNEQFF.

The chain combines TRBV29-1 with TRBJ2-3; 7 nucleotides line up with TRBD1. The length of the CDR3 is 15 residues. Losses at the gene ends were 2 bases for V and 1 base for J; bases not matched to a gene: 6. Germline V gives CDR1 SQVTM, CDR2 ANQGSEA. The DNA for the CDR3 is TGCAGCGTTGAATCCGGGGACAGAGGCACAGATACGCAGTATTTT. This codes for CSVESGDRGTDTQYF.

This clonotype has a single count. This chain joins TRBV4-2 and TRBJ2-1; the match to TRBD2 covers 10 bases. V shed 0 bases and J 6 bases; nucleotides not matched to a gene: 11. Germline V gene lookup returns CDR1 LGHNA and CDR2 YNFKEQ. The CDR3 contains 18 residues. The CDR3 region has the DNA TGTGCCAGCAGCCAAGATCCGGTAGCTAGCGGGGGCCGCAATGAGCAGTTCTTC. Protein: CASSQDPVASGGRNEQFF.

This clonotype appeared many times. For the CDR3, the DNA is TGTGCCACCAGTGACCCTCGGGACAGTTCCTACGAGCAGTACTTC. It encodes CATSDPRDSSYEQYF. The J gene is TRBJ2-7, the V gene TRBV24-1, with TRBD1 matching over 7 bases. Germline assignment: CDR1 KGHDR and CDR2 SFDVKD. This CDR3 comprises 15 residues. V gave up 4 bases and J gave up 1 base; unmatched junction bases: 6.

In its sample, this clonotype was seen a few times. The chain links TRBV7-2 to TRBJ2-7; D gene ambiguous. With 3 bases removed from V and 0 bases from J, the gap between germline ends came to 9 bases. The CDR3 covers 14 residues. Germline CDR1 reads SGHTA; CDR2 reads FQGNSA. CDR3 nucleotides: TGTGCCAGCAGCTTCGAGGTGAGCTCCTACGAGCAGTACTTC. Encoded protein: CASSFEVSSYEQYF.

This clonotype was counted only a few times. The chain recombines TRBV10-3 with TRBJ2-3, with 8 nucleotides matching TRBD1. Trimming at V came to 9 bases and at J to 1 base, leaving 6 bases not matched to a gene. This CDR3 region has 14 residues. Germline CDR1 is ENHRY and CDR2 is SYGVKD. CDR3 loop: CAMSEDRGTDTQYF. CDR3 in DNA: TGTGCCATGTCCGAGGACAGGGGCACAGATACGCAGTATTTT.

The CDR3 protein is CASSQTTSGSYNEQFF. The CDR3 DNA reads as TGTGCCAGCAGCCAAACGACTAGCGGGTCCTACAATGAGCAGTTCTTC. This chain links TRBV28 with TRBJ2-1; 10 bases align to TRBD2. V lost 6 bases, J lost 1 base, and 6 bases stayed unmatched. Germline CDR1 and CDR2: MDHEN and SYDVKM. The CDR3 contains 16 residues.

This clonotype came up once. The rearrangement links TRBV7-3 to TRBJ2-4, with D hard to call. Near its end, the DNA agrees better with TRBJ2-7, so the J call may be wrong. CDR1 and CDR2 (germline): SGHTA, FQGTGA. The CDR3 consists of 14 residues. The CDR3 DNA reads TGTGCCAGCAGCCAACAACCTATCGACGACGAGCAGTACTTC. Its translation: CASSQQPIDDEQYF.

This chain joins TRBV28 and TRBJ2-5; D gene ambiguous. Matching the DNA end better, TRBJ2-7 makes the J call doubtful. The CDR3 sequence is 17 residues long. Germline V gives CDR1 MDHEN, CDR2 SYDVKM. The CDR3 region has the DNA TGTGCCAGCACCTCTGAGTCGGACGGATCATACTCCTACGAGCAGTACTTC. Translating it yields CASTSESDGSYSYEQYF.

As regards this clonotype: The CDR3 carries no conserved terminal phenylalanine or tryptophan, so it likely arises from a read error. This chain links TRBV12-3 or TRBV12-4 with TRBJ2-6; D is ambiguous. V lost 8 bases and J 4 bases, leaving 6 bases between the germline ends. The CDR3 runs to 12 residues. The CDR3 nucleotides read TGTGCCAGCTGCTCCGGGGCCAACGTCCTGACTTTA. Amino acids: CASCSGANVLTL.

This clonotype was detected only once. The chain is built from TRBV4-3 and TRBJ2-3; TRBD2 matches 7 bases. Germline V lookup: CDR1 LGHNA, CDR2 YSLEER. With V trimmed by 3 bases and J by 2 bases, 8 bases remained unmatched. The CDR3 is 16 residues long. The CDR3 protein is CASSHARDYLTDTQYF. The CDR3 DNA reads TGCGCCAGCAGCCACGCCCGGGACTACCTCACAGATACGCAGTATTTT.

This clonotype is a singleton in its sample. This sequence joins TRBV24-1 and TRBJ1-2; 9 bases line up with TRBD1. The trim removed 4 bases at V and 4 bases at J, leaving 6 bases unmatched. This CDR3 has 15 residues. Germline-derived CDR1 and CDR2 are KGHDR and SFDVKD. CDR3 DNA sequence: TGTGCCACCAGTGACCCCGGGACAGGGCCCTATGGCTACACCTTC. Residues: CATSDPGTGPYGYTF.

This clonotype was seen only a few times. This chain uses TRBV20-1 with TRBJ2-1; 9 nucleotides align to TRBD2. Germline trimming cut 1 base from V and 5 bases from J; bases unmatched to any gene: 6. Germline CDR1 DFQATT, CDR2 SNEGSKA (reference sequence). The CDR3 has 15 amino acids. The CDR3 coding sequence is TGCAGTGCTAGAGCGTGGACTAGCGCGGACAATGAGCAGTTCTTC. This codes for CSARAWTSADNEQFF.

The rearrangement links TRBV7-3 to TRBJ2-3; no reliable D call. V lost 2 bases and J lost 9, with 9 bases in between. Germline CDR1 reads SGHTA; CDR2 reads FQGTGA. The CDR3 is 12 residues long. The CDR3 nucleotides are TGTGCCAGCAGCTTAGGCGAGGCCACGCAGTATTTT. As protein: CASSLGEATQYF.

The chain combines TRBV4-1 with TRBJ1-6, with D perhaps matching TRBD1 (5 bases). This CDR3 contains 21 residues. Germline CDR1 reads MGHRA; CDR2 reads YSYEKL. Trimming took 0 bases from V and 8 from J, leaving 29 bases between them. As DNA, the CDR3 is TGCGCCAGCAGCCAAGATTTTCGTGCACGTTTTAACAGGCAGAGGGATTCACCCCTCCACTTT. Protein: CASSQDFRARFNRQRDSPLHF.